Shown below are 17 T cell receptor beta chains from a single sample sequenced in a study of Graves' ophthalmopathy and Graves' hyperthyroidism. Amplifying from RNA transcripts, the study obtained TCR beta CDR3 regions. HTBI primers primed a first-round RT-PCR, and a second-round multiplex PCR followed. TCRdb re-called the multiplex PCR reads with MiXCR, one entry per CDR3 protein. Among some 360,000 distinct CDR3 sequences listed, 17% were seen once. The sequenced sample consisted of peripheral blood. These receptors were collected from an adult woman with stable Graves' hyperthyroidism.

For this clonotype: Sequence at one end of the junction differs from germline and may be a read error. The CDR3 DNA reads TGTGCTAGCAGCCCTAGGGGGGGCGCTATGGAGACCCAGTACTTC. This sequence encodes CASSPRGGAMETQYF. The chain employs TRBV7-7 and TRBJ2-5; the D gene is possibly TRBD2 (7 bases). The germline gives CDR1 SSHAT, CDR2 FNYEAQ (reference sequence). The CDR3 runs to 15 residues.

This clonotype was recorded at least ten times. The chain joins TRBV28 to TRBJ1-5; 7 bases map to TRBD1. J lost 2 bases, V lost 5 bases, and 12 bases had no gene match. This CDR3 is 17 amino acids long. Per the germline V gene, CDR1 is MDHEN and CDR2 is SYDVKM. This CDR3 reads CASSPITGAGGNQPQHF. In nucleotides, the CDR3 is TGTGCCAGCAGTCCTATTACAGGGGCTGGGGGCAATCAGCCCCAGCATTTT. Based on the CDR3 plus reference TRBV28 and TRBJ1-5, the full variable domain is DVKVTQSSRYLVKRTGEKVFLECVQDMDHENMFWYRQDPGLGLRLIYFSYDVKMKEKGDIPEGYSVSREKKERFSLILESASTNQTSMYLCASSPITGAGGNQPQHFGDGTRLSIL.

The gene calls are TRBV4-2 and TRBJ1-3; possible D gene TRBD1, 6 bases. The germline V and J ends were trimmed by 0 bases and 2 bases, with 20 bases remaining between them. The CDR3 extends over 19 amino acids. CDR1 and CDR2 from the germline V gene are LGHNA and YNFKEQ. The CDR3 loop is CASSQDPQGPQRPGNTIYF. DNA of the CDR3: TGTGCCAGCAGCCAAGATCCCCAGGGGCCACAACGGCCTGGAAACACCATATATTTT.

The sample holds many counts of this clonotype. This sequence joins TRBV4-1 and TRBJ1-1, with D tentatively TRBD1 (6 bases). Trimming removed 11 bases at V and 1 base at J, with 14 bases between. The CDR3 has 13 residues. CDR1 and CDR2 from the germline V gene are MGHRA and YSYEKL. CDR3 sequence (DNA): TGCGCCTCGTGGGGGGCGCGGAACACTGAAGCTTTCTTT. Translating gives CASWGARNTEAFF.

This clonotype was counted many times. Germline is not matched at one junction end, which may reflect a read error. The chain has TRBV20-1 and TRBJ1-2; 10 bases map to TRBD1. The CDR3 covers 13 residues. Germline V lookup: CDR1 DFQATT, CDR2 SNEGSKA (reference sequence). The CDR3 DNA is TGCAGTGCTAGGGGACAGGGGATCGGTGGCTACACTTTC. This translates into CSARGQGIGGYTF.

This clonotype has a count of ten or more. V and J are TRBV30 and TRBJ1-6, with D possibly TRBD1 on 5 matching bases. The V gene lost 0 bases and the J gene lost 13 bases, with 19 bases spanning the gap. Germline lookup yields CDR1 GTSNPN and CDR2 SVGIG (reference sequence). The CDR3 runs to 15 residues. CDR3 amino acids: CAWSVSGAGQSPLHF. CDR3 coding DNA: TGTGCCTGGAGTGTGTCCGGGGCAGGACAAAGCCCCCTCCACTTT.

This clonotype has ten or more counts. V usage is TRBV12-5 and J usage is TRBJ2-6; unclear D gene. The CDR3 runs to 14 residues. The ends were cut back, 0 bases at V and 2 bases at J, with 2 bases in the middle. Germline V CDR1 and CDR2: LGHNT, FRNRAP. The chain's CDR3 is CASGLVPGANVLTF. DNA for the CDR3: TGTGCTAGTGGTTTGGTACCTGGGGCCAACGTCCTGACTTTC. The variable domain in full, with the rest retrieved from reference TRBV12-5 and TRBJ2-6, is DARVTQTPRHKVTEMGQEVTMRCQPILGHNTVFWYRQTMMQGLELLAYFRNRAPLDDSGMPKDRFSAEMPDATLATLKIQPSEPRDSAVYFCASGLVPGANVLTFGAGSRLTVL.

This clonotype was seen repeatedly, ten times or more. The rearrangement uses TRBV4-2 and TRBJ2-5; D is undetermined. CDR3 length: 14 amino acids. Trimming pared 6 bases from V and 1 base from J, leaving 12 bases between. Germline CDR1 and CDR2: LGHNA and YNFKEQ. CDR3: CASSRYGPQETQYF. The CDR3 DNA sequence: TGTGCCAGCAGTCGCTACGGCCCCCAAGAGACCCAGTACTTC.

This clonotype showed up many times. The chain couples TRBV6-2 or TRBV6-3 to TRBJ2-7, with 7 bases that match TRBD1. V was clipped by 7 bases and J by 5 bases; unmatched bases: 26. Germline V gene sequence: CDR1 MNHEY, CDR2 SVGEGT. The CDR3 has 19 amino acids. The CDR3 coding sequence is TGTGCCAGCACCGGAGGCCTACGAACGGTGGGCAGGGGGTTCCACGAGCAGTACTTC. It is translated as CASTGGLRTVGRGFHEQYF.

This clonotype was seen ten or more times. The chain uses TRBV28 and TRBJ1-5; D remains unclear. Deletions cut 3 bases from V and 5 bases from J, with 20 bases between. Germline-derived CDR1 and CDR2 are MDHEN and SYDVKM. CDR3 size: 17 residues. CDR3 residues: CASSFSFGRSVDQPQHF. The CDR3 nucleotides are TGTGCCAGCAGTTTTAGTTTCGGGAGGAGCGTTGATCAGCCCCAGCATTTT.

This clonotype was counted ten times or more. This sequence joins TRBV30 and TRBJ1-2; D not certain. Deletions cut 4 bases from V and 3 bases from J, with 9 bases between. Per germline, CDR1 GTSNPN and CDR2 SVGIG (reference sequence). CDR3 length equals 12 residues. The CDR3 spells CAWKGNDYGYTF. DNA for the CDR3: TGTGCCTGGAAGGGAAATGACTATGGCTACACCTTC. Complete variable domain (other parts from reference TRBV30 and TRBJ1-2): SQTIHQWPATLVQPVGSPLSLECTVEGTSNPNLYWYRQAAGRGLQLLFYSVGIGQISSEVPQNLSASRPQDRQFILSSKKLLLSDSGFYLCAWKGNDYGYTFGSGTRLTVV.

This clonotype was found many times. The rearrangement joins TRBV20-1 to TRBJ2-4, with 9 bases fitting TRBD2. V was pared by 3 bases and J by 1 base, with 16 bases of the junction left unmatched. Germline V CDR1 and CDR2: DFQATT, SNEGSKA (reference sequence). This CDR3 comprises 19 residues. Here the CDR3 reads CSASPAGREGQLAKNIQYF. The CDR3 nucleotides read TGCAGTGCTAGCCCTGCGGGGCGGGAGGGGCAGCTCGCCAAAAACATTCAGTACTTC.

This clonotype was observed many times. The chain uses TRBV7-2 and TRBJ2-2; 8 bases agree with TRBD2. This CDR3 has 15 amino acids. The germline V gene has CDR1 SGHTA and CDR2 FQGNSA. V lost 5 bases and J lost 4; bases outside the gene matches: 6. The CDR3 reads CASSGSGEITGELFF. The CDR3 DNA follows: TGTGCCAGCAGCGGTAGCGGGGAGATCACCGGGGAGCTGTTTTTT.

At least ten counts were recorded for this clonotype. This sequence joins TRBV6-2 or TRBV6-3 and TRBJ1-5, with D maybe TRBD1 (5 bases). V was pared by 0 bases and J by 1 base, with 13 bases between. The CDR3 is 17 amino acids. Germline V lookup: CDR1 MNHEY, CDR2 SVGEGT. CDR3 nucleotides: TGTGCCAGCAGTTACTCGCGGGGGGGATACAGCAATCAGCCCCAGCATTTT. This codes for CASSYSRGGYSNQPQHF.

In its sample, this clonotype was seen many times. The chain employs TRBV28 and TRBJ1-2; 8 bases map to TRBD1. The V and J ends lost 8 bases and 3 bases, in that order; junction bases with no gene match: 11. Germline loops: CDR1 MDHEN, CDR2 SYDVKM. The CDR3 totals 15 residues. The CDR3 nucleotides are TGTGCCAGCCTATACTCGGGGGACAGGTACTATGGCTACACCTTC. It codes for CASLYSGDRYYGYTF.

This clonotype occurred a few times. V gene TRBV27 combines with J gene TRBJ2-7; possible D gene TRBD1, 6 bases. Germline loops: CDR1 MNHEY, CDR2 SMNVEV (reference sequence). CDR3 length: 14 residues. V lost 0 bases to trimming and J lost 2 bases, with 8 bases between them. CDR3 bases: TGTGCCAGCAGTTTATCGAACAGGGCCTACGAGCAGTACTTC. It is translated as CASSLSNRAYEQYF.

This clonotype was observed many times. This chain joins TRBV5-1 and TRBJ2-7; TRBD2 might be the D (5 bases). Germline V CDR1 and CDR2: SGHRS, YFSETQ. The CDR3 sequence is 14 residues long. The V end lost 3 bases, the J end lost 5 bases, and 15 bases lay between the germline ends. The CDR3 bases are TGCGCCAGCAGCTCCACTAGTTTTGCGGACGAGCAGTACTTC. Its translation: CASSSTSFADEQYF.